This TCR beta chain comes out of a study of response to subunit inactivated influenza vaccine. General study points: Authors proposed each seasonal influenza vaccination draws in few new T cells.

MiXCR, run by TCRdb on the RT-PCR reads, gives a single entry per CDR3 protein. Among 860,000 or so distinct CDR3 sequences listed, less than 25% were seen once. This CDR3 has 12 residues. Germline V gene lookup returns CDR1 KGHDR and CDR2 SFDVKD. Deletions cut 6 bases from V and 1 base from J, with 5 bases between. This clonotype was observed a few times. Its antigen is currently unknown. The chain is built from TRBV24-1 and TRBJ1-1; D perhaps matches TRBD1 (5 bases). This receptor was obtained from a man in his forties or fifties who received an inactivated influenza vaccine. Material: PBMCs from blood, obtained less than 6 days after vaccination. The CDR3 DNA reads TGTGCCACCAGTACAGGGAACACTGAAGCTTTCTTT. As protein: CATSTGNTEAFF.